One T cell receptor beta chain is described in this entry. The data were taken from a study of blood T cell repertoires in COVID-19. Study information: Both acute and convalescent COVID-19 samples were obtained from the United States, Italy and Spain.

Assay: immunoSEQ multiplex PCR; the TCRdb copy retains only in-frame clones and omits some. The sample lists 200,000 to 250,000 clones, 82% occurring once. Germline CDR1 reads LGHDT; CDR2 reads YNNKEL (reference sequence). CDR3 length equals 14 residues. V was cut by 0 bases and J by 4 bases, with 10 bases left in between. The source is a woman aged 40 to 50 with acute or convalescent COVID-19. Sample: peripheral blood. The chain employs TRBV3-1 (or the pseudogene TRBV3-2) and TRBJ2-7, with D perhaps matching TRBD2 (5 bases). The CDR3 reads CASSQDPGKYEQYF. Written as DNA, the CDR3 is TGTGCCAGCAGCCAAGATCCCGGGAAGTACGAGCAGTACTTC.